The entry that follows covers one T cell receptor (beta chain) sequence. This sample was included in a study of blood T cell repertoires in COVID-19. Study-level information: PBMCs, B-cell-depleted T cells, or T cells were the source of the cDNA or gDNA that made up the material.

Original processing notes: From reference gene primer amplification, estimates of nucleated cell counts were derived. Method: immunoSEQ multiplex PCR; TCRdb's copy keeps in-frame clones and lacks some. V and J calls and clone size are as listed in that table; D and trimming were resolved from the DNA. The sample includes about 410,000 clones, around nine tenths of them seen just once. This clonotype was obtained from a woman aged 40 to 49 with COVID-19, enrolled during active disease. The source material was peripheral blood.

DNA for the CDR3: TGCAGCGGACAGAACACTGAAGCTTTCTTT. Its translation: CSGQNTEAFF. J is TRBJ1-1 and V is TRBV29-1; no definite D call. CDR1 is SQVTM and CDR2 is ANQGSEA in the germline V gene. The ends were cut back, 7 bases at V and 1 base at J, with 4 bases in the middle. The CDR3 is 10 residues long.